One sample yielded the 10 T cell receptor beta chains listed below, sequenced in a study of pediatric ulcerative colitis. Rectal tissue came from one to two pinch biopsies taken at colonoscopy. The repertoire was sequenced with immunoSEQ multiplex PCR; TCRdb's copy has only in-frame clones and lacks some. The sample has around 36,000 clones; about 81% are singletons. The specimen sequenced was gut tissue. The receptors shown here come from a boy between 10 and 17 years old with mild ulcerative colitis.

This chain joins TRBV5-4 and TRBJ2-1, with D possibly TRBD1 on 6 matching bases. V lost 5 bases to trimming and J lost 0 bases, with 12 bases between them. This CDR3 spans 15 amino acids. Germline V gives CDR1 SGHNT, CDR2 YYREEE (reference sequence). The CDR3, as DNA: TGTGCCAGCAGAGACTCGACAGGCTCCTACAATGAGCAGTTCTTC. Its protein is CASRDSTGSYNEQFF. The full variable domain, its missing parts supplied by reference TRBV5-4 and TRBJ2-1, is ETGVTQSPTHLIKTRGQQVTLRCSSQSGHNTVSWYQQALGQGPQFIFQYYREEENGRGNFPPRFSGLQFPNYSSELNVNALELDDSALYLCASRDSTGSYNEQFFGPGTRLTVL.

The table lists this clone with a count of one. The V and J genes are TRBV5-8 and TRBJ2-1; D ambiguous. The germline CDR1 and CDR2 sequences are SGHTS and YDEGEE. With 1 base removed from V and 10 bases from J, the gap between germline ends came to 9 bases. This CDR3 has 12 residues. The CDR3 loop reads CASSLSFGEQFF. The CDR3 DNA reads TGTGCCAGCAGCTTGAGCTTCGGCGAGCAGTTCTTC.

This clone has just a few counts. This rearrangement joins TRBV9 to TRBJ1-2; D is uncertain. Trimming removed 4 bases at V and 3 bases at J, with 19 bases between. This CDR3 has 16 residues. Germline values: CDR1 SGDLS, CDR2 YYNGEE. CDR3 nucleotide sequence: TGTGCCAGCAGCCCCGCCGGCATTGAACCTTACTATGGCTACACCTTC. Translated, it gives CASSPAGIEPYYGYTF.

This chain uses TRBV9 with TRBJ2-5; 7 bases are shared with TRBD2. V was clipped by 3 bases and J by 2 bases; unmatched bases: 4. This CDR3 contains 14 residues. Germline assignment: CDR1 SGDLS and CDR2 YYNGEE. The CDR3 DNA is TGTGCCAGCAGCGCGTTCGGGGGGCAAGAGACCCAGTACTTC. It yields the protein CASSAFGGQETQYF.

The gene calls are TRBV5-1 and TRBJ1-6, with 10 bases identical to TRBD1. The CDR3 sequence is 14 residues long. CDR1 SGHRS and CDR2 YFSETQ come from the germline V gene. V was pared by 6 bases and J by 8 bases, with 5 bases of the junction left unmatched. CDR3 sequence (DNA): TGCGCCAGCACCCCGGACAGGGGGGATTCACCCCTCCACTTT. It specifies CASTPDRGDSPLHF.

V and J are TRBV27 and TRBJ2-5; D ambiguous. CDR1 is MNHEY and CDR2 is SMNVEV in the germline V gene (reference sequence). V was cut by 8 bases and J by 3 bases, with 13 bases left in between. CDR3 length: 13 residues. The CDR3 loop reads CASWSWTEETQYF. The CDR3 nucleotides are TGTGCCAGCTGGTCATGGACGGAAGAGACCCAGTACTTC.

The chain carries TRBV16 and TRBJ2-2; 9 nucleotides match TRBD1. Looked up from germline, CDR1 is KGHSY and CDR2 is FQNENV. This CDR3 has 14 residues. V gave up 4 bases and J gave up 5 bases; unmatched junction bases: 2. The CDR3 DNA reads TGTGCCAGCAGCCGACAGGGGGAAACCGGGGAGCTGTTTTTT. It translates to CASSRQGETGELFF. The whole variable domain, filled in from reference TRBV16 and TRBJ2-2, reads GEEVAQTPKHLVRGEGQKAKLYCAPIKGHSYVFWYQQVLKNEFKFLISFQNENVFDETGMPKERFSAKCLPNSPCSLEIQATKLEDSAVYFCASSRQGETGELFFGEGSRLTVL.

The chain joins TRBV11-2 to TRBJ1-1; TRBD1 matches at 7 bases. Germline V gene lookup returns CDR1 SGHAT and CDR2 FQNNGV. Germline trimming cut 5 bases from V and 4 bases from J; bases unmatched to any gene: 4. CDR3 length: 13 residues. The CDR3 loop reads CASSKRTGTEAFF. Written as DNA, the CDR3 is TGTGCCAGCAGCAAAAGGACAGGCACTGAAGCTTTCTTT.

This CDR3 reads CATTEDSNQPQHF. CDR3 nucleotide sequence: TGTGCCACCACAGAAGATAGCAATCAGCCCCAGCATTTT. This chain links TRBV10-3 with TRBJ1-5; D not certain. CDR1 is ENHRY and CDR2 is SYGVKD in the germline V gene. This CDR3 comprises 13 residues. Deletions cut 10 bases from V and 0 bases from J, with 10 bases between.

V usage is TRBV7-3 and J usage is TRBJ1-1; 8 bases are shared with TRBD1. CDR1 SGHTA and CDR2 FQGTGA come from the germline V gene. The CDR3 runs 16 residues. The V gene end was trimmed by 1 base and the J gene end by 1 base; junction bases not matched to a gene: 5. CDR3 in DNA: TGTGCCAGCAGCTTAAACGGGGGACAGGCGAACACTGAAGCTTTCTTT. This encodes CASSLNGGQANTEAFF.